This T cell receptor (beta chain) was profiled in a study of radiotherapy plus CTLA-4 blockade in lung cancer. On the study more broadly: Objective responses were observed in 15% to 20% of patients, and disease control was achieved by about 30%.

Those with chemo-refractory metastatic non-small-cell lung cancer were treated with focal radiation combined with CTLA-4 blockade using ipilimumab. This table comes from immunoSEQ multiplex PCR, and its TCRdb copy is limited to in-frame clones, with some not included. Of approximately 49,000 clones in the sample, about 85% were seen once. Germline CDR1 and CDR2: MNHNS and SASEGT. V lost 2 bases, J lost 8 bases, and 15 bases lay in between. The CDR3 runs to 14 residues. Study results and limitations: Radiotherapy was combined with ipilimumab, and tumor-derived TCR clones then expanded in blood.

Turning to this clone: The antigen remains unidentified.

This sequence joins TRBV6-1 and TRBJ1-2; the D gene is possibly TRBD1 (5 bases). This sequence originates from a human donor with non-small cell lung cancer whose response to radiotherapy plus ipilimumab could not be evaluated. The source was peripheral blood, collected from a patient treated with radiotherapy plus ipilimumab. In DNA form, the CDR3 reads TGTGCCAGCAGTGAATTGGGGGGTAGGGGCGGCTACACCTTC. Protein: CASSELGGRGGYTF.